A selection of T cell receptor beta chains follows, all from one sample in a study of blood T cell repertoires in COVID-19. Profiled with immunoSEQ multiplex PCR; TCRdb holds only in-frame clones, not every one. The sample yields 110,000 to 150,000 clones, under 90% seen once. Specimen: peripheral blood. Receptor source: a human donor in a cohort sampled during active COVID-19. CDR3s include the opening cysteine and the closing phenylalanine or tryptophan. The D gene is left open where the match is weak. For some rows the clone size is stated as once, few or many, or as a class when expanded; others skip it.

v_call	d_call	clone_size	j_call	cdr3_nt	cdr3_aa
TRBV7-2	-	once	TRBJ2-1	TGTGCCAGCAGTACGAGACTAGTAGGCGGCGATGAGCAGTTCTTC	CASSTRLVGGDEQFF
TRBV28	TRBD2	-	TRBJ2-7	TGTGCCAGCAGTCCACAGCGGGAGTACGAGCAGTACTTC	CASSPQREYEQYF
TRBV5-5	-	-	TRBJ1-1	TGTGCCAGCAGCTACCAGGTGAACACTGAAGCTTTCTTT	CASSYQVNTEAFF
TRBV7-2	TRBD1	-	TRBJ1-2	TGTGCCAGCAGTTCAGGGGGCCTTGGCTACACCTTC	CASSSGGLGYTF
TRBV14	-	-	TRBJ1-1	TGTGCCAGCAGCCAAGGGGCCACGATCATGAACACTGAAGCTTTCTTT	CASSQGATIMNTEAFF
TRBV5-7	-	-	TRBJ2-7	TGTGCCAGCAGCTGGGCGGACAGCTCCTACGAGCAGTACTTC	CASSWADSSYEQYF
TRBV5-1	-	-	TRBJ2-7	TGCGCCAGCAGCTTGGTTTGGGGGCTCTACGAGCAGTACTTC	CASSLVWGLYEQYF
TRBV3-1/TRBV3-2	-	few	TRBJ1-1	TGTGCCAGCAGCGACAACAGGGCGCCGGACACTGAAGCTTTCTTT	CASSDNRAPDTEAFF
TRBV2	TRBD2	once	TRBJ2-2	TGTGCCAGCAGTGAAGGTAGCGGGAGGAACACCGGGGAGCTGTTTTTT	CASSEGSGRNTGELFF
TRBV3-1/TRBV3-2	-	-	TRBJ1-1	TGTGCCAGCAGCCGCCTACAGGGTTCCTACACTGAAGCTTTCTTT	CASSRLQGSYTEAFF
TRBV12-3/TRBV12-4	-	many	TRBJ1-5	TGTGCCAGCAGTTTAGTCGGAGATCAGCCCCAGCATTTT	CASSLVGDQPQHF
TRBV7-9	-	-	TRBJ2-7	TGTGCCAGCAGCTTAAGCGGACGGAGCTCCTACGAGCAGTACTTC	CASSLSGRSSYEQYF
TRBV5-1	TRBD2	-	TRBJ2-5	TGCGCCAGCAGCAGGCTAGCGGGGGAAGAGACCCAGTACTTC	CASSRLAGEETQYF
TRBV18	TRBD1	-	TRBJ2-7	TGTGCCAGCTCACCGGACGGGACAGCACTCTCCTACGAGCAGTACTTC	CASSPDGTALSYEQYF
TRBV7-2	TRBD2	-	TRBJ2-7	TGTGCCAGCAGCTTAGCGGGGACTAGTATTACCTACGAGCAGTACTTC	CASSLAGTSITYEQYF
TRBV7-2	TRBD1	-	TRBJ2-7	TGTGCCAGCAGCTTAGAACAGGGGATGAGGAGGTACTTC	CASSLEQGMRRYF
TRBV5-5	-	-	TRBJ2-6	TGTGCCAGCAGCCTGAACAGGGTCAGCTCTGGGGCCAACGTCCTGACTTTC	CASSLNRVSSGANVLTF
TRBV11-3	TRBD2	-	TRBJ2-5	TGTGCCAGCAGCTTTAGCGGGGGCCAAGAGACCCAGTACTTC	CASSFSGGQETQYF
TRBV6-1	-	few	TRBJ2-3	TGTGCCAGCAGTGAAGCGGCAGGGGGCACAGATACGCAGTATTTT	CASSEAAGGTDTQYF
TRBV7-2	TRBD1	few	TRBJ1-1	TGTGCCAGCAGCTTAAGCCCCCAGGGGGCCTCTGAAGCTTTCTTT	CASSLSPQGASEAFF
TRBV5-1	TRBD1	-	TRBJ2-7	TGCGCCAGCAGTACCACAGGGGGCCTCTCCTACGAGCAGTACTTC	CASSTTGGLSYEQYF
TRBV6-1	TRBD1	once	TRBJ2-7	TGTGCCAGCAGTGACCACAGGGGGTCTGTTTCGGTGCAGTACTTC	CASSDHRGSVSVQYF
TRBV19	-	-	TRBJ2-2	TGTGCCAGTACTCCAAGGCGGGAAAACACCGGGGAGCTGTTTTTT	CASTPRRENTGELFF
TRBV24-1	TRBD2	-	TRBJ2-5	TGTGCCACCAGTGATTTCCCGACTAGCGGGGTCCAAGAGACCCAGTACTTC	CATSDFPTSGVQETQYF
TRBV4-1	-	once	TRBJ2-7	TGCGCCAGCAGCCTGGAGGATAGGGCCTACGAGCAGTACTTC	CASSLEDRAYEQYF
TRBV18	TRBD2	-	TRBJ2-7	TGTGCCAGCTCAGCGGGAGGGACCCGCTCCTACGAGCAGTACTTC	CASSAGGTRSYEQYF
TRBV15	-	-	TRBJ1-6	TGTGCCACCAGTAACGACAGGAACTCACCCCTCCACTTT	CATSNDRNSPLHF
TRBV3-1/TRBV3-2	-	-	TRBJ2-5	TGTGCCAGCAGCTCCACTCGGGGGACGGGGATTAGGACCCAGTACTTC	CASSSTRGTGIRTQYF
TRBV6-7	TRBD1	-	TRBJ1-5	TGTGCCAGCAGTTATCAACAGGGGTGGCAGCCCCAGCATTTT	CASSYQQGWQPQHF
TRBV6-1	TRBD1	-	TRBJ2-1	TGTGCCAGCAGTGGGTCCTCAGGGGGAGTTTACAATGAGCAGTTCTTC	CASSGSSGGVYNEQFF
TRBV24-1	TRBD1	-	TRBJ2-5	TGTGCCACCAGTGATTATCAGGGGGTCGAGACCCAGTACTTC	CATSDYQGVETQYF
TRBV28	-	many	TRBJ2-7	TGTGCCAGCAGCAGAATAGCCTCCTACTCCTACGAGCAGTACTTC	CASSRIASYSYEQYF
TRBV24-1	-	-	TRBJ2-5	TGTGCCACCAGTCATAGGGGCCAAGAGACCCAGTACTTC	CATSHRGQETQYF